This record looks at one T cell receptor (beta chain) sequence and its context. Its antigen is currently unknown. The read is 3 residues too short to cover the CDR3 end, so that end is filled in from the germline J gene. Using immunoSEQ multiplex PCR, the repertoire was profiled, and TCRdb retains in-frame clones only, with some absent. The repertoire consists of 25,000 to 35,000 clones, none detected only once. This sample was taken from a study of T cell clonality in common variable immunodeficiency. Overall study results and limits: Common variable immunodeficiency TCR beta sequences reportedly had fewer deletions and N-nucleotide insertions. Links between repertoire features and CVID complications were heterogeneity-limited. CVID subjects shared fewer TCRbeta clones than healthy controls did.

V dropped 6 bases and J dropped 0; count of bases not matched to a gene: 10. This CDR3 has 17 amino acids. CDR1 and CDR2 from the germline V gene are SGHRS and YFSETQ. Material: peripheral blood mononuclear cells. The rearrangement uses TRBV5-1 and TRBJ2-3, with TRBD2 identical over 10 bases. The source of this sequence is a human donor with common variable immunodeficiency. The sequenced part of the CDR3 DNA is TGCGCCAGCACCGTCGGGGTAGCGGGGGGTAGCACAGATACG. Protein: CASTVGVAGGSTDT. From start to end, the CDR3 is CASTVGVAGGSTDTQYF.